This TCR beta chain appears in the sequencing data of a study of blood T cell repertoires in COVID-19. Study in general: Donors in the United States, Italy and Spain gave samples during acute or convalescent COVID-19.

CDR3 length equals 15 residues. Germline-derived CDR1 and CDR2 are SGHRS and YFSETQ. V was trimmed by 4 bases and J by 0 bases, leaving 11 bases between them. In Seattle, patients joined the study during active infection and were tracked longitudinally. A word on this clone: Other DNA sequences in the same sample also yield this CDR3.

Sequencing was performed with immunoSEQ multiplex PCR; in TCRdb, only in-frame clones are kept and a portion is missing. Here the sample spans hundreds of thousands of clones, around 90% being singletons. The chain links TRBV5-1 to TRBJ2-1; D is undetermined. Sequenced: peripheral blood. The sequence derives from a woman aged 40 to 50 with COVID-19, enrolled during active disease. The CDR3 sequence: CASSPSGSSYNEQFF. The CDR3 nucleotides read TGCGCCAGCAGCCCTAGTGGAAGCTCCTACAATGAGCAGTTCTTC. The full variable domain, with the rest looked up from reference TRBV5-1 and TRBJ2-1, is KAGVTQTPRYLIKTRGQQVTLSCSPISGHRSVSWYQQTPGQGLQFLFEYFSETQRNKGNFPGRFSGRQFSNSRSEMNVSTLELGDSALYLCASSPSGSSYNEQFFGPGTRLTVL.